This T cell receptor (beta chain) was captured by sequencing in a study of monozygotic twins with inflammatory bowel disease. Whole-study results and caveats: Discrimination among different T cell subtypes was not achievable. The results supported no single strong signal or clonotype associated with IBD.

Each CDR3 protein gets one entry in TCRdb, which reprocessed the 5' RACE reads and gives no DNA. The sample data list 300,000 to 350,000 distinct CDR3 sequences. In the case of this clonotype: What it recognizes is unknown.

This CDR3 has 18 residues. In germline, CDR1 is SGHTA, CDR2 FQGNSA. Sequencing was done on a sample of blood. This TCR was recovered from a human donor with ulcerative colitis or Crohn's disease, or a healthy co-twin of an affected twin (not recorded which). This sequence joins TRBV7-2 and TRBJ2-3; TCRdb proposes TRBD2, but this gene call is untestable without DNA. CDR3 protein: CASSLGSSGGSRPDTQYF.